The 16 T cell receptor beta chains given below trace back to one sample, sequenced in a study of cytomegalovirus exposure and HLA in healthy donors. 60 Vbeta and 13 Jbeta primers were used in PCR. This table comes from immunoSEQ multiplex PCR, and its TCRdb copy is limited to in-frame clones, with some not included. This repertoire shows roughly 180,000 clones, around 84% found once; its top ten account for 1%. Sequencing was carried out using PBMCs. Receptors were obtained from a boy aged 2 to 10 in good health and CMV-seronegative.

This clone was detected only a few times. V is TRBV5-6 and J is TRBJ2-1; D is unresolved. The CDR3 extends over 16 amino acids. Trimming took off 8 bases at V and 0 bases at J, with 18 bases between the two ends. CDR1 is SGHDT, CDR2 YYEEEE, per germline. The CDR3 nucleotides are TGTGCCAGTGCCCGCCCCCCTCCCAGCTCCTACAATGAGCAGTTCTTC. Protein sequence: CASARPPPSSYNEQFF.

V gene TRBV7-9 combines with J gene TRBJ2-3; possible D gene TRBD2, 7 bases. This CDR3 has 16 amino acids. The V end was cut by 6 bases, the J end by 3 bases, with 19 bases between. CDR1 and CDR2 (germline): SEHNR, FQNEAQ (reference sequence). The CDR3 is CASRETGLGQTDTQYF. The CDR3 region has the DNA TGTGCCAGCAGGGAGACAGGACTAGGCCAGACAGATACGCAGTATTTT.

V gene TRBV29-1 combines with J gene TRBJ1-1; D unclear. The CDR3 contains 16 residues. The germline V and J ends were trimmed by 6 bases and 1 base, with 21 bases remaining between them. The germline V gene has CDR1 SQVTM and CDR2 ANQGSEA. The CDR3 region is CSVLLISDEGNTEAFF. The CDR3 bases are TGCAGCGTCTTACTAATCAGTGACGAGGGGAACACTGAAGCTTTCTTT.

As DNA, the CDR3 is TGTGCCAGCAGCTTGAGTCTAGTACCCTACGAGCAGTACTTC. Its protein product is CASSLSLVPYEQYF. The V and J genes are TRBV13 and TRBJ2-5; D not resolved. The end of the DNA aligns better with TRBJ2-7, so the J call may be wrong. The germline CDR1 and CDR2 sequences are PRHDT and FYEKMQ (reference sequence). This CDR3 comprises 14 residues.

The chain has TRBV19 and TRBJ2-2; 12 nucleotides match TRBD2. The V gene's germline CDR1 is LNHDA and CDR2 SQIVND (reference sequence). Trimming cost V 4 bases and J 0 bases; bases outside gene matches: 6. The length of the CDR3 is 18 residues. The CDR3 protein is CASSTRTSGASNTGELFF. The CDR3 region has the DNA TGTGCCAGTAGTACTCGGACTAGCGGGGCCTCGAACACCGGGGAGCTGTTTTTT.

The chain uses TRBV27 and TRBJ2-4; the match to TRBD1 covers 9 bases. In germline, CDR1 is MNHEY, CDR2 SMNVEV (reference sequence). The V and J ends lost 4 bases and 1 base, in that order; junction bases with no gene match: 11. CDR3 size: 18 residues. The CDR3 loop is CASSSLCPGTGAKNIQYF. In DNA, the CDR3 is TGTGCCAGCAGTTCCCTTTGTCCCGGGACAGGGGCCAAAAACATTCAGTACTTC.

The rearrangement joins TRBV27 to TRBJ2-7; possible D gene TRBD1, 5 bases. This CDR3 region has 16 residues. The V and J ends lost 0 bases and 0 bases respectively, with 12 bases between them. Germline V gene data show CDR1 as MNHEY and CDR2 as SMNVEV (reference sequence). The CDR3 region has the DNA TGTGCCAGCAGTTTATCTGGGCGGACACTCTCCTACGAGCAGTACTTC. Translated, it gives CASSLSGRTLSYEQYF.

This chain uses TRBV2 with TRBJ1-4; 8 bases are shared with TRBD1. The CDR3 extends over 13 amino acids. Germline lookup yields CDR1 SNHLY and CDR2 FYNNEI. Losses at the gene ends were 6 bases for V and 6 bases for J; bases not matched to a gene: 3. CDR3 bases: TGTGCCAGCAGCAGGGGGCGCGATGAAAAACTGTTTTTT. Translated, it gives CASSRGRDEKLFF.

The V gene is TRBV7-2, the J gene TRBJ2-7; 10 bases are shared with TRBD1. CDR3 length: 15 residues. CDR1 and CDR2 from the germline V gene are SGHTA and FQGNSA. V shed 5 bases, J shed 0 bases, and the junction held 4 bases outside the gene matches. As DNA, the CDR3 is TGTGCCAGCAGCCCAGGACAGGGGGTCTCCTACGAGCAGTACTTC. It translates to CASSPGQGVSYEQYF.

CDR3 amino acids: CASSVDTGNQPQHF. CDR3 coding DNA: TGTGCCAGCAGCGTCGACACTGGCAATCAGCCCCAGCATTTT. The rearrangement joins TRBV9 to TRBJ1-5; D unclear. Trimming pared 2 bases from V and 2 bases from J, leaving 8 bases between. This CDR3 comprises 14 residues. Germline CDR1 and CDR2: SGDLS and YYNGEE. Looking up the rest from reference TRBV9 and TRBJ1-5 gives the full variable domain: DSGVTQTPKHLITATGQRVTLRCSPRSGDLSVYWYQQSLDQGLQFLIQYYNGEERAKGNILERFSAQQFPDLHSELNLSSLELGDSALYFCASSVDTGNQPQHFGDGTRLSIL.

The chain joins TRBV6-5 to TRBJ2-7; 8 nucleotides align to TRBD1. The J segment lost 7 bases and the V segment lost 5 bases, leaving 10 bases of the junction unmatched. The CDR3 has 14 residues. Germline loops: CDR1 MNHEY, CDR2 SVGAGI. This chain's CDR3 is CASSIRTGRGEQYV. The CDR3 nucleotides are TGTGCCAGCAGTATACGGACAGGGAGAGGGGAGCAGTACGTC.

The gene calls are TRBV4-1 and TRBJ1-3; maybe TRBD1 (6 bases). V was clipped by 1 base and J by 2 bases, with 6 bases between them. Germline V gene data show CDR1 as MGHRA and CDR2 as YSYEKL. The CDR3 contains 14 residues. DNA for the CDR3: TGCGCCAGCAGCCAAGCAGGGGCTGGAAACACCATATATTTT. It codes for CASSQAGAGNTIYF.

This rearrangement joins TRBV9 to TRBJ1-2; the D gene is possibly TRBD1 (6 bases). Germline-derived CDR1 and CDR2 are SGDLS and YYNGEE. Trimming stripped 1 base from V and 6 bases from J, with 13 bases between. This CDR3 is built from 14 residues. CDR3 protein: CASSVSVNRDGYTF. CDR3 coding DNA: TGTGCCAGCAGCGTATCCGTAAACAGGGATGGCTACACCTTC.

The chain uses TRBV10-3 and TRBJ1-5; D may be TRBD1 (5 bases). CDR1 and CDR2 (germline): ENHRY, SYGVKD. This CDR3 has 16 amino acids. Trimming took 0 bases from V and 0 from J, leaving 9 bases between them. The CDR3 nucleotides are TGTGCCATCAGTGAGTCCGCAGGGCATAGCAATCAGCCCCAGCATTTT. As protein: CAISESAGHSNQPQHF.

J is TRBJ1-5 and V is TRBV28, with 9 bases identical to TRBD1. V shed 4 bases and J 2 bases; nucleotides not matched to a gene: 6. CDR1 is MDHEN and CDR2 is SYDVKM in the germline V gene. The CDR3 is 16 residues long. The CDR3 loop is CASSSHRGPGNQPQHF. In DNA form, the CDR3 reads TGTGCCAGCAGTTCACACAGGGGGCCCGGCAATCAGCCCCAGCATTTT.

This chain uses TRBV28 with TRBJ2-6; 7 nucleotides agree with TRBD1. V trimming: 6 bases; J trimming: 2 bases; junction bases outside the gene matches: 4. Germline V lookup: CDR1 MDHEN, CDR2 SYDVKM. The CDR3 is made up of 15 amino acids. The CDR3 is CASRTQGTGANVLTF. Here the CDR3 DNA reads TGTGCCAGCAGGACACAGGGGACTGGGGCCAACGTCCTGACTTTC.